These 8 T cell receptor beta chains were sequenced from one sample in a study of STAT3 mutations in large granular lymphocyte leukemia. Study-wide points: At least one immunodominant TCR beta clonotype appeared in every T-cell large granular lymphocyte leukemia patient.

TCRdb keeps only in-frame clones here, not all; method: immunoSEQ multiplex PCR. The data hold just over 15,000 clones, with about 90% observed a single time. Their antigens are not known. Source material: peripheral blood mononuclear cells. The receptors come from a woman aged 45-65 years with T-cell large granular lymphocyte leukemia. Some clones in this sample may be carry-over from other donors' samples.

V usage is TRBV9 and J usage is TRBJ1-2; D possibly corresponds to TRBD1 (5 bases). The CDR3 has 12 amino acids. V dropped 0 bases and J dropped 5 bases, with 5 bases sitting between them. The germline CDR1 and CDR2 sequences are SGDLS and YYNGEE. The chain's CDR3 is CASSVGGYGYTF. The CDR3 DNA is TGTGCCAGCAGCGTAGGGGGGTATGGCTACACCTTC.

The chain employs TRBV7-2 and TRBJ1-2; D unresolved. CDR1 is SGHTA and CDR2 is FQGNSA in the germline V gene. The CDR3 covers 13 residues. V was clipped by 3 bases and J by 6 bases, with 11 bases between them. For the CDR3, the DNA is TGTGCCAGCAGCTTGACCCGGGTCGATGGCTACACCTTC. Translation gives CASSLTRVDGYTF.

V is TRBV28 and J is TRBJ1-5; no definite D call. The CDR3 has 12 amino acids. CDR1 and CDR2 (germline): MDHEN, SYDVKM. With 6 bases removed from V and 7 bases from J, the gap between germline ends came to 10 bases. Here the CDR3 DNA reads TGTGCCAGCAGATTAAGCTTACAGCCCCAGCATTTT. It specifies CASRLSLQPQHF. Variable domain in full (rest from reference TRBV28 and TRBJ1-5): DVKVTQSSRYLVKRTGEKVFLECVQDMDHENMFWYRQDPGLGLRLIYFSYDVKMKEKGDIPEGYSVSREKKERFSLILESASTNQTSMYLCASRLSLQPQHFGDGTRLSIL.

The rearrangement links TRBV25-1 to TRBJ1-1; D perhaps matches TRBD1 (6 bases). The V end was cut by 1 base, the J end by 2 bases, with 11 bases between. Germline CDR1 MGHDK, CDR2 SYGVNS. CDR3 length: 15 amino acids. The CDR3 nucleotides read TGTGCCAGCAGTGAATTAGGGACACTAAACACTGAAGCTTTCTTT. It specifies CASSELGTLNTEAFF.

The J gene is TRBJ2-1, the V gene TRBV25-1, with D possibly matching TRBD1 (5 bases). The CDR3 has 16 residues. Germline V gene data show CDR1 as MGHDK and CDR2 as SYGVNS. The ends were cut back, 1 base at V and 0 bases at J, with 10 bases in the middle. CDR3 DNA: TGTGCCAGCAGTGAATGGGGCACGAGCTCCTACAATGAGCAGTTCTTC. This gives the protein CASSEWGTSSYNEQFF.

The V gene is TRBV19, the J gene TRBJ2-3; D is uncertain. Trimming took 6 bases from V and 1 from J, leaving 5 bases between them. In germline, CDR1 is LNHDA, CDR2 SQIVND (reference sequence). The CDR3 runs 12 residues. CDR3 nucleotides: TGTGCCAGTAGGGGCGGCACAGATACGCAGTATTTT. This codes for CASRGGTDTQYF.

The table lists this clone with a few counts. The rearrangement links TRBV15 to TRBJ2-7; 11 bases agree with TRBD1. V lost 2 bases to trimming and J lost 3 bases; unmatched junction nucleotides: 12. Germline V lookup: CDR1 LNHNV, CDR2 YYDKDF (reference sequence). The length of the CDR3 is 18 residues. The CDR3 sequence is CATSRPFPGQGENYEQYF. The CDR3 region has the DNA TGTGCCACCAGCAGACCTTTTCCGGGACAGGGGGAAAACTACGAGCAGTACTTC. Supplemented by reference TRBV15 and TRBJ2-7, the full variable domain reads DAMVIQNPRYQVTQFGKPVTLSCSQTLNHNVMYWYQQKSSQAPKLLFHYYDKDFNNEADTPDNFQSRRPNTSFCFLDIRSPGLGDTAMYLCATSRPFPGQGENYEQYFGPGTRLTVT.

This rearrangement joins TRBV28 to TRBJ2-1, with 8 bases lining up with TRBD2. From germline, CDR1 is MDHEN and CDR2 SYDVKM. With V trimmed by 2 bases and J by 7 bases, 7 bases remained unmatched. The CDR3 has 15 residues. The CDR3 is CASSLAGTRGNEQFF. The CDR3 coding sequence is TGTGCCAGCAGTTTAGCCGGGACTAGGGGGAATGAGCAGTTCTTC.